The present TCR beta chain was sequenced within a study of blood T cells in healthy people across ages. Study conclusions and caveats: Diversity was higher, and naive CD4+ cells more numerous, in long-lived donors than in aged donors.

Concerning this clonotype itself: Its matching antigen is unknown. No DNA is shown, since the ends of the CDR3 on it are uncertain; the CDR3 is the one TCRdb lists.

It was with a sample-barcoded 5' primer and a J-beta primer mix that a second PCR of roughly 6 to 11 cycles was run. TCRdb ran MiXCR on the 5' RACE reads and lists one entry per CDR3 protein. The sample contains around 780,000 distinct CDR3 sequences, around 24% of which appear only once. The CDR3 length equals 17 residues, ends included. These same data were also listed under a study on T cells of mothers and their children.

The chain has TRBV12-3 or TRBV12-4 and TRBJ2-3; no check of the table's D call, TRBD1, against the DNA was made. This TCR was recovered from a boy aged 5-17 years in good health. Sequenced sample: blood. This CDR3 is CASSLGLFGVGTDTEYF.